The 14 T cell receptor beta chains below come from one sample, sequenced in a study of blood T cell repertoires in COVID-19. Clones were sequenced by immunoSEQ multiplex PCR, and TCRdb holds only the in-frame ones, with some missing. This sample has some 58,000 clones, with 83% found just once. Input material: peripheral blood. These TCRs come from a middle-aged man with COVID-19, enrolled during active disease.

The rearrangement uses TRBV24-1 and TRBJ2-5; D gene unclear. CDR1 and CDR2 (germline): KGHDR, SFDVKD. The CDR3 loop spans 14 amino acids. The V end was cut by 0 bases, the J end by 2 bases, with 6 bases between. The CDR3 sequence is CATSDLTPQETQYF. DNA of the CDR3: TGTGCCACCAGTGATTTGACACCTCAAGAGACCCAGTACTTC.

The chain is built from TRBV15 and TRBJ2-7; no reliable D call. The CDR3 contains 13 residues. V gave up 0 bases and J gave up 3 bases, with 6 bases separating them. In germline, CDR1 is LNHNV, CDR2 YYDKDF (reference sequence). The CDR3 sequence: CATSRDPVYEQYF. CDR3 DNA sequence: TGTGCCACCAGCAGAGATCCGGTCTACGAGCAGTACTTC.

The chain uses TRBV12-3 or TRBV12-4 and TRBJ2-1, with TRBD1 as a possible D gene (5 bases). The CDR3 loop spans 13 amino acids. Trimming cost V 3 bases and J 6 bases, with 9 bases left between them. CDR3 region: CASSFGHLNEQFF. The CDR3 DNA reads TGTGCCAGCAGTTTTGGACACCTCAATGAGCAGTTCTTC.

The rearrangement links TRBV28 to TRBJ2-3; 11 nucleotides line up with TRBD2. The V gene's germline CDR1 is MDHEN and CDR2 SYDVKM. V lost 1 base and J lost 4; bases outside the gene matches: 19. The CDR3 sequence is 21 residues long. This CDR3 is CASSLSGRGLLAGGYADTQYF. CDR3 bases: TGTGCCAGCAGTTTATCGGGGAGGGGACTCCTAGCGGGAGGCTACGCAGATACGCAGTATTTT.

This clone was counted only a few times. The CDR3 spells CASSLRRGNGYTF. The CDR3 DNA reads as TGTGCCAGCAGTTTACGCAGGGGTAATGGCTACACCTTC. The chain is built from TRBV27 and TRBJ1-2; perhaps TRBD1 as D (6 bases). The V gene's germline CDR1 is MNHEY and CDR2 SMNVEV (reference sequence). V lost 2 bases and J 6 bases, leaving 10 bases between the germline ends. This CDR3 comprises 13 residues.

This clone has a single count. Written as DNA, the CDR3 is TGTGCCAGCATCCCGGTGGGACAGGGATATGAAAAACTGTTTTTT. Translation gives CASIPVGQGYEKLFF. This rearrangement joins TRBV28 to TRBJ1-4, with TRBD1 identical over 9 bases. Germline trimming cut 7 bases from V and 6 bases from J; bases unmatched to any gene: 9. This CDR3 contains 15 residues. Germline lookup yields CDR1 MDHEN and CDR2 SYDVKM. The full variable domain, completed using reference TRBV28 and TRBJ1-4, is DVKVTQSSRYLVKRTGEKVFLECVQDMDHENMFWYRQDPGLGLRLIYFSYDVKMKEKGDIPEGYSVSREKKERFSLILESASTNQTSMYLCASIPVGQGYEKLFFGSGTQLSVL.

The chain joins TRBV11-2 to TRBJ1-1; D unclear. V was clipped by 1 base and J by 4 bases, with 10 bases between them. The CDR3 is made up of 14 amino acids. Germline V CDR1 and CDR2: SGHAT, FQNNGV. CDR3 protein: CASSLVVEVTEAFF. Written as DNA, the CDR3 is TGTGCCAGCAGCTTAGTTGTTGAGGTCACTGAAGCTTTCTTT. The full variable domain, completed using reference TRBV11-2 and TRBJ1-1, is EAGVAQSPRYKIIEKRQSVAFWCNPISGHATLYWYQQILGQGPKLLIQFQNNGVVDDSQLPKDRFSAERLKGVDSTLKIQPAKLEDSAVYLCASSLVVEVTEAFFGQGTRLTVV.

The chain recombines TRBV29-1 with TRBJ2-7; 8 bases fit TRBD1. Germline lookup yields CDR1 SQVTM and CDR2 ANQGSEA. V dropped 3 bases and J dropped 7; count of bases not matched to a gene: 14. This CDR3 is built from 15 residues. The CDR3 nucleotides read TGCAGCGTTGAGTCCGTGCTTGGACAGGGCAATGAGCAGTACTTC. Translation gives CSVESVLGQGNEQYF.

The rearrangement links TRBV27 to TRBJ1-2, with a weak D call TRBD1 (5 bases). The CDR3 is 14 amino acids. Germline CDR1 reads MNHEY; CDR2 reads SMNVEV (reference sequence). The V end lost 0 bases, the J end lost 7 bases, and 12 bases lay between the germline ends. CDR3 sequence (DNA): TGTGCCAGCAGTTTATCGAGACAGCTCTCTGGCTACACCTTC. The encoded protein is CASSLSRQLSGYTF.

The genes are TRBV2 and TRBJ2-3, with a tentative D call TRBD1 (6 bases). Germline lookup yields CDR1 SNHLY and CDR2 FYNNEI. The CDR3 loop spans 12 amino acids. V shed 6 bases and J shed 6 bases, with 10 bases lying between them. CDR3 bases: TGTGCCAGCAGCTCAGGGGTGGATACGCAGTATTTT. It specifies CASSSGVDTQYF.

The V and J genes are TRBV7-9 and TRBJ1-2; possibly TRBD1 for D (6 bases). V shed 3 bases and J shed 6 bases, with 14 bases lying between them. The V gene's germline CDR1 is SEHNR and CDR2 FQNEAQ (reference sequence). The CDR3 extends over 14 amino acids. The chain's CDR3 is CASSLGRGWDGYTF. CDR3 nucleotides: TGTGCCAGCAGCTTGGGCAGGGGCTGGGATGGCTACACCTTC.

V and J are TRBV5-8 and TRBJ1-5, with D unresolved. Germline CDR1 reads SGHTS; CDR2 reads YDEGEE. The CDR3 extends over 13 amino acids. Between the trimmed V and J ends, which lost 9 bases and 6 bases, there was a span of 16 bases. CDR3 nucleotide sequence: TGTGCCACCAAGCATCGACCAGGTCAGCCCCAGCATTTT. It is translated as CATKHRPGQPQHF.

V and J are TRBV9 and TRBJ2-5, with 9 bases fitting TRBD1. V trimming: 1 base; J trimming: 4 bases; junction bases outside the gene matches: 14. The CDR3 totals 18 residues. The germline V gene has CDR1 SGDLS and CDR2 YYNGEE. Here the CDR3 reads CASSVRPGQGRVGETQYF. The DNA of the CDR3 is TGTGCCAGCAGCGTACGACCGGGACAGGGAAGAGTCGGAGAGACCCAGTACTTC.

The genes are TRBV7-9 and TRBJ2-3; possibly TRBD1 for D (5 bases). Trimming left V 1 base short and J 4 bases short, with 9 bases between. CDR1 SEHNR and CDR2 FQNEAQ come from the germline V gene (reference sequence). The CDR3 sequence is 14 residues long. The CDR3 nucleotides read TGTGCCAGCAGCTTAGACGTAGGGGCAGATACGCAGTATTTT. This codes for CASSLDVGADTQYF.